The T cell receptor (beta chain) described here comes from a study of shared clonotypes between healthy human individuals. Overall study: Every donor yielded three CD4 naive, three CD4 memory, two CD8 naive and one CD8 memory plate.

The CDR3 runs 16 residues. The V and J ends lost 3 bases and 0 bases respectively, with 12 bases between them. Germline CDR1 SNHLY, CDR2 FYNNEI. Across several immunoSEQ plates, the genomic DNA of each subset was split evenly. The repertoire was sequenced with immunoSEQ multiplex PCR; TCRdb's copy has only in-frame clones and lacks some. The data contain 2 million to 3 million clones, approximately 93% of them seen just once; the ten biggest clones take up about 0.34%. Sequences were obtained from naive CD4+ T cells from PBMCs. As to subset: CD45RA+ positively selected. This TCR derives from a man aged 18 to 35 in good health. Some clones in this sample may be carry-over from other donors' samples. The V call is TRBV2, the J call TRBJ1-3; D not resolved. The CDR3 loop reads CASSDPLGSSGNTIYF. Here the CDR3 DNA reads TGTGCCAGCAGTGACCCCCTAGGCAGCTCTGGAAACACCATATATTTT.